This T cell receptor beta chain was obtained from a study of PD-L1 blockade in urothelial cancer. Study details: Samples came from 3 weeks, at the second dose, and 6 weeks into treatment. Study observations and caveats: Pretreatment blood TCR clonality under the median forecast improved survival.

On this clone: Its antigen is as yet unknown.

Using immunoSEQ multiplex PCR, the repertoire was profiled, and TCRdb retains in-frame clones only, with some absent. The sample gives about 38,000 clones, 85% of which show up once; roughly 15% is in the top ten. The CDR3 is 14 amino acids. Per germline, CDR1 SGDLS and CDR2 YYNGEE. The V and J ends lost 3 bases and 6 bases respectively, with 12 bases between them. Stated time point: pretreatment peripheral blood. Each patient gave between 1 and 8 samples of peripheral blood mononuclear cells, which were collected pretreatment and during treatment. This sample comprised PBMCs, obtained around atezolizumab (anti-PD-L1) treatment. V is TRBV9 and J is TRBJ2-2; TRBD2 is a possible D gene (5 bases). This sequence was found in a man older than 75 with urothelial cancer. The CDR3 protein is CASSDPRGPGELFF. In DNA, the CDR3 is TGTGCCAGCAGCGATCCAAGAGGGCCCGGGGAGCTGTTTTTT.